This TCR beta chain was identified in a study of vaccination effects on CD4 cells after COVID-19. The CDR3 is 16 residues long. V lost 2 bases and J 5 bases, leaving 18 bases between the germline ends. Germline CDR1 and CDR2: LNHDA and SQIVND (reference sequence). As concerns this clone: Its antigen is not identified.

Data came from immunoSEQ multiplex PCR; TCRdb stores just in-frame clones and leaves some out. Here the sample spans approximately 28,000 clones, around three quarters being singletons. Viral peptide pools were used in the ViraFEST assay to expand antigen-specific CD4+ T cells, and sequencing came afterward. The authors isolated CD4+ T cells after approximately 9 days of culture. Previously uninfected by SARS-CoV-2, the vaccine recipients also showed negative nucleocapsid antibodies. This specimen was CD4+ T cells from PBMCs cultured with HCoV-NL63 spike peptides, taken before COVID-19 vaccination. This chain uses TRBV19 with TRBJ2-5, with a tentative D call TRBD1 (6 bases). The clonotype was recovered from a human donor who received a COVID-19 vaccine. The CDR3 nucleotides are TGTGCCAGTAGTATAAGTTCCTCAGGGGCAGGTGAGACCCAGTACTTC. Protein sequence: CASSISSSGAGETQYF.